This TCR beta chain emerged from a study of metastatic and nonmetastatic thyroid tumors. Study in general: Samples came from malignant and benign thyroid patients, and repertoires were compared across blood and tumor or nodule tissue.

Treatment of any kind had been given to no patient before thyroid surgery. The study, taken as a whole, reports: As reported, TCR beta diversity in blood and tumor was significantly higher in malignant thyroid tumors than in benign nodules.

This clone was seen only a few times. Antigen unknown. Germline V gene data show CDR1 as MDHEN and CDR2 as SYDVKM. The length of the CDR3 is 15 residues. Trimming stripped 6 bases from V and 3 bases from J, with 16 bases between. In the original workflow: Building a distant-metastasis classifier for papillary thyroid cancer drew on CDR3 differences across clinicopathological groups. Using MiXCR, TCRdb reanalyzed the PCR reads. V and J calls and clone size were set by TCRdb, not the authors. The sample lists some 40,000 clones; roughly 14% were seen once. The source material was blood. The chain recombines TRBV28 with TRBJ2-3; D call uncertain. The receptor was derived from a female donor with papillary thyroid cancer or a benign thyroid nodule (not recorded which). Some clones in this sample may be carry-over from other donors' samples. The DNA for the CDR3 is TGTGCCAGCAGCCCCCTTATTGGATCTACAGATACGCAGTATTTT. It translates to CASSPLIGSTDTQYF. The whole variable domain, remainder taken from reference TRBV28 and TRBJ2-3, is DVKVTQSSRYLVKRTGEKVFLECVQDMDHENMFWYRQDPGLGLRLIYFSYDVKMKEKGDIPEGYSVSREKKERFSLILESASTNQTSMYLCASSPLIGSTDTQYFGPGTRLTVL.